This T cell receptor (beta chain) comes out of a study of patients and donors after allogeneic stem cell transplantation. TCRdb independently ran MiXCR on the RT-PCR reads; one entry per CDR3 protein. The data show 800,000 to 1,000,000 distinct CDR3 sequences, roughly 18% seen once. This sequence was found in a human donor who was either an allogeneic HSCT recipient or a stem cell or donor lymphocyte infusion donor (not recorded which). It is not recorded whose cells these are; they may come from a transplant donor. The specimen sequenced was blood, either unsorted or a sorted T cell fraction (not recorded which).

The CDR3 DNA reads TGCGCCAGCAGCTTCCGGACAGGACAGGAAAAACTGTTTTTT. This sequence encodes CASSFRTGQEKLFF. The chain links TRBV5-1 to TRBJ1-4; 7 positions match TRBD1. With 2 bases clipped from V and 8 bases from J, the junction kept 6 bases outside the gene matches. The germline gives CDR1 SGHRS, CDR2 YFSETQ. The CDR3 has 14 residues.